The subject of this entry is one TCR beta chain. What it binds is not known. The data are from a study of beta chain features in type 1 diabetes. Notes on the study in general: Over-representation of high TCR-expressing cells was a possible consequence of cDNA sequencing. Compared with healthy donors, patients appeared to share more similar naive, central memory and regulatory TCRB repertoires. When Type 1 diabetes patients were examined, their TCRB CDR3s proved moderately but significantly shorter in all four CD4+ subsets.

Expressed TCRB transcripts were sequenced after all isolated RNA was converted to cDNA. Sequencing was performed with immunoSEQ multiplex PCR; in TCRdb, only in-frame clones are kept and a portion is missing. Seen here are 300,000 to 400,000 clones, around 9% observed once, and the top ten hold roughly 1%. The CDR3 is 15 residues long. The J segment lost 6 bases and the V segment lost 4 bases, leaving 8 bases of the junction unmatched. Germline V CDR1 and CDR2: SNHLY, FYNNEI. The sample comprised central memory CD4+ T cells from blood. This TCR was recovered from a man aged 30 to 45 with type 1 diabetes. The chain has TRBV2 and TRBJ2-2; TRBD2 matches at 7 bases. CDR3 DNA: TGTGCCAGCAGTGCGGATCAGGGAGGGTCCGGGGAGCTGTTTTTT. Translation: CASSADQGGSGELFF.